Presented here are 13 T cell receptor beta chains from one specimen sequenced in a study of T cell responses to AZD1222 COVID-19 vaccine. Measured with immunoSEQ multiplex PCR; TCRdb has only the in-frame clones, and not every one. The profile shows more than 95,000 clones, about 90% of them singletons. Sequencing used peripheral blood, obtained 28 days after the second AZD1222 dose. The receptors here all came from an adult who received the AZD1222 COVID-19 vaccine.

The chain couples TRBV7-3 to TRBJ2-4; D remains unclear. The CDR3 length is 16 residues. Germline CDR1 reads SGHTA; CDR2 reads FQGTGA. Trimming took 2 bases from V and 6 from J, leaving 17 bases between them. The CDR3 sequence is CASSLYTTRDRNIQYF. The CDR3 nucleotides are TGTGCCAGCAGCTTATATACCACACGAGATAGAAACATTCAGTACTTC.

The rearrangement joins TRBV5-6 to TRBJ2-4; the match to TRBD1 covers 7 bases. Germline V gives CDR1 SGHDT, CDR2 YYEEEE. The CDR3 consists of 16 residues. J was trimmed by 2 bases and V by 5 bases; bases with no gene match: 10. The CDR3 DNA sequence: TGTGCCAGCAGTTCCCAGACAGGGCAAACCAAAAACATTCAGTACTTC. Amino acids: CASSSQTGQTKNIQYF.

This clone was seen a single time. The chain recombines TRBV10-3 with TRBJ2-3, with 7 bases identical to TRBD2. J gave up 2 bases and V 6 bases, and 17 bases lay outside the gene matches. The V gene's germline CDR1 is ENHRY and CDR2 SYGVKD. The CDR3 is 18 amino acids. DNA of the CDR3: TGTGCCATCAGACGCGCGGGAGCGAGACATTTCATCACAGATACGCAGTATTTT. It specifies CAIRRAGARHFITDTQYF.

The sample holds one count of this clone. The CDR3 loop is CATRQSPNTGELFF. CDR3 DNA sequence: TGTGCCACCAGACAAAGCCCGAACACCGGGGAGCTGTTTTTT. The chain links TRBV6-4 to TRBJ2-2; D unclear. The CDR3 contains 14 residues. V lost 10 bases, J lost 0 bases, and 12 bases lay in between. Germline V CDR1 and CDR2: MRHNA, SNTAGT.

The V gene is TRBV5-1, the J gene TRBJ2-1; D gene ambiguous. CDR3 length equals 13 residues. Looked up from germline, CDR1 is SGHRS and CDR2 is YFSETQ. Trimming left V 2 bases short and J 6 bases short, with 9 bases between. In nucleotides, the CDR3 is TGCGCCAGCAGCTTAAACCTACCCAATGAGCAGTTCTTC. Translation gives CASSLNLPNEQFF.

The DNA of the CDR3 is TGTGCCAGCTCACCACCGGGACTACCCGGACCTGGCTACACCTTC. The encoded protein is CASSPPGLPGPGYTF. The chain links TRBV18 to TRBJ1-2, with a tentative D call TRBD1 (5 bases). This CDR3 spans 15 amino acids. V gave up 0 bases and J gave up 7 bases, with 15 bases separating them. Germline V gene lookup returns CDR1 KGHSH and CDR2 LQKENI.

The chain employs TRBV19 and TRBJ2-3; D possibly matches TRBD1 or TRBD2 (5 bases each). Trimming stripped 4 bases from V and 2 bases from J, with 13 bases between. The CDR3 length is 15 residues. Per the germline V gene, CDR1 is LNHDA and CDR2 is SQIVND (reference sequence). CDR3 in DNA: TGTGCCAGTAGTACACTAGGGGTTCCCACAGATACGCAGTATTTT. Its translation: CASSTLGVPTDTQYF.

The chain combines TRBV6-5 with TRBJ1-1; D is ambiguous. V was trimmed by 7 bases and J by 5 bases, leaving 14 bases between them. Germline V CDR1 and CDR2: MNHEY, SVGAGI. The CDR3 is 13 residues long. The CDR3 DNA reads as TGTGCCAGCACCGACGATTGGAGGACTGAAGCTTTCTTT. Encoded protein: CASTDDWRTEAFF.

V and J are TRBV5-1 and TRBJ2-5; D ambiguous. Germline V gene lookup returns CDR1 SGHRS and CDR2 YFSETQ. V dropped 0 bases and J dropped 1 base, with 7 bases sitting between them. This CDR3 spans 14 amino acids. The CDR3 DNA follows: TGCGCCAGCAGCTTGGATCCGGGCCAAGAGACCCAGTACTTC. It yields the protein CASSLDPGQETQYF.

V and J are TRBV9 and TRBJ2-1; TRBD2 might be the D (7 bases). CDR1 is SGDLS, CDR2 YYNGEE, per germline. With 6 bases removed from V and 9 bases from J, the gap between germline ends came to 16 bases. CDR3 length: 13 amino acids. CDR3: CASNTGGTSEQFF. CDR3 DNA sequence: TGTGCCAGCAACACGGGGGGCACAAGTGAGCAGTTCTTC. Full variable domain (missing parts from reference TRBV9 and TRBJ2-1): DSGVTQTPKHLITATGQRVTLRCSPRSGDLSVYWYQQSLDQGLQFLIQYYNGEERAKGNILERFSAQQFPDLHSELNLSSLELGDSALYFCASNTGGTSEQFFGPGTRLTVL.

The gene calls are TRBV5-6 and TRBJ2-5; the D call may be TRBD1 or TRBD2 (5 bases each). The CDR3 runs 14 residues. Looked up from germline, CDR1 is SGHDT and CDR2 is YYEEEE. V shed 0 bases and J shed 1 base, with 7 bases lying between them. The CDR3 sequence is CASSLAGRQETQYF. CDR3 coding DNA: TGTGCCAGCAGCTTGGCGGGACGCCAAGAGACCCAGTACTTC.

This chain uses TRBV28 with TRBJ1-3, with 8 positions matching TRBD1. Losses at the gene ends were 2 bases for V and 1 base for J; bases not matched to a gene: 7. CDR3 length: 17 residues. The germline V gene has CDR1 MDHEN and CDR2 SYDVKM. The CDR3, as DNA: TGTGCCAGCAGTTTAGGGACAGGAGGTCTTTCTGGAAACACCATATATTTT. Amino acids: CASSLGTGGLSGNTIYF.

This clone came up once. The chain has TRBV6-5 and TRBJ1-5; perhaps TRBD1 as D (5 bases). Deletions cut 1 base from V and 6 bases from J, with 7 bases between. The germline CDR1 and CDR2 sequences are MNHEY and SVGAGI. The CDR3 is 13 residues long. The chain's CDR3 is CASSYWQGQPQHF. In DNA form, the CDR3 reads TGTGCCAGCAGTTACTGGCAGGGTCAGCCCCAGCATTTT.